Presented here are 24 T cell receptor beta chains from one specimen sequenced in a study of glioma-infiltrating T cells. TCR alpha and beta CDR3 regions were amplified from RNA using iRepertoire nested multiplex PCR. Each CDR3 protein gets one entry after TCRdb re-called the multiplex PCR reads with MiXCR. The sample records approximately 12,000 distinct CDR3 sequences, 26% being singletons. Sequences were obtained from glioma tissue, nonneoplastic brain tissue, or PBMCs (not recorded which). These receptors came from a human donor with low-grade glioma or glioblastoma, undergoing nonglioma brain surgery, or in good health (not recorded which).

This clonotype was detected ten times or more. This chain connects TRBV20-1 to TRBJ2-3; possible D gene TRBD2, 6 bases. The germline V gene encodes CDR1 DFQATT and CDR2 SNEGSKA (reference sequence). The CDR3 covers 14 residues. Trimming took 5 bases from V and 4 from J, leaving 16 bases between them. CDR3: CSAVRRGMADTQYF. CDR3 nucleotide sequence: TGCAGTGCTGTAAGACGGGGGATGGCAGATACGCAGTATTTT.

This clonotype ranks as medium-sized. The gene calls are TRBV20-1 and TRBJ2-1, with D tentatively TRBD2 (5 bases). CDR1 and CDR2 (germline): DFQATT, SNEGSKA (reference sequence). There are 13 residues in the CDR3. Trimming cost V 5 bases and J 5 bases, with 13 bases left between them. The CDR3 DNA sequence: TGCAGTGCTGGGTCAGCGGATGACAATGAGCAGTTCTTC. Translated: CSAGSADDNEQFF.

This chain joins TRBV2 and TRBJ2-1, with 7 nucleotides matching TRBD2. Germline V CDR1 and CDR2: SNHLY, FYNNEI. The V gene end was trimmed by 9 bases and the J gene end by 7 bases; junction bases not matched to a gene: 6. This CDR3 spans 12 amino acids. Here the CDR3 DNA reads TGTGCCAGTTCGGGCGGGAGTAATGAGCAGTTCTTC. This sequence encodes CASSGGSNEQFF.

The CDR3 sequence: CASKNIAGVASYEQYF. In DNA, the CDR3 is TGTGCCAGCAAGAACATAGCGGGAGTGGCCTCCTACGAGCAGTACTTC. The chain has TRBV6-1 and TRBJ2-7; 9 positions match TRBD2. J was trimmed by 0 bases and V by 7 bases; bases with no gene match: 10. This CDR3 spans 16 amino acids. Germline assignment: CDR1 MNHNS and CDR2 SASEGT.

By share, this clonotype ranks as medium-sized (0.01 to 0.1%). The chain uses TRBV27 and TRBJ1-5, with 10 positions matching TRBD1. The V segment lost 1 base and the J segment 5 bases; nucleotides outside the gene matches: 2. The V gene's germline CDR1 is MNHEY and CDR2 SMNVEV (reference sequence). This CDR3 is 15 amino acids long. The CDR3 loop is CASSLWDRGDQPQHF. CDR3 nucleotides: TGTGCCAGCAGTTTATGGGACAGGGGAGATCAGCCCCAGCATTTT.

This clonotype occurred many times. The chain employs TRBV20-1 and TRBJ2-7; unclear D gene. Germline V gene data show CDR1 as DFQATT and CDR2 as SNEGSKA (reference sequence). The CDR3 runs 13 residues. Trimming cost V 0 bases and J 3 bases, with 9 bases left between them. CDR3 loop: CSAREPPNYEQYF. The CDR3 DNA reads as TGCAGTGCTAGAGAACCCCCTAACTACGAGCAGTACTTC.

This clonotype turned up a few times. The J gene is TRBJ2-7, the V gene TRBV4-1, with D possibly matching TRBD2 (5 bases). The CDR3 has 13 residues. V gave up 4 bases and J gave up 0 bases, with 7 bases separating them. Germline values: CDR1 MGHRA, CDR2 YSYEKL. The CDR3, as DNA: TGCGCCAGCAGCCTTACTAGCTCCTACGAGCAGTACTTC. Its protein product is CASSLTSSYEQYF.

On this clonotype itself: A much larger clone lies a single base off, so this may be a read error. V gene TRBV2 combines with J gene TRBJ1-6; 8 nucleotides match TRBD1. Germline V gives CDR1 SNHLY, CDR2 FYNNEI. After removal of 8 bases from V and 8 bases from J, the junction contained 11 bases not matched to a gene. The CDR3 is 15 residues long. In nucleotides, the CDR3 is TGTGCCAGCTTCTGGGACAGGTATTCCTATTCACCCCTCCACTTT. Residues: CASFWDRYSYSPLHF.

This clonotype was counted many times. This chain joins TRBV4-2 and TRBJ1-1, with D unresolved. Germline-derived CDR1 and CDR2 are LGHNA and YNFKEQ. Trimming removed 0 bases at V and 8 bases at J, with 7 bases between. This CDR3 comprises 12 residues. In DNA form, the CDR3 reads TGTGCCAGCAGCCAAGATCGAACGGAAGCTTTCTTT. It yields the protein CASSQDRTEAFF.

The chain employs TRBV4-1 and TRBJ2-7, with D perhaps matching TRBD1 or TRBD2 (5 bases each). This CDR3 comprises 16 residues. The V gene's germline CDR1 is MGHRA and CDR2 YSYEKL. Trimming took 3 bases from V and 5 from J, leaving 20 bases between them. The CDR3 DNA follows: TGCGCCAGCAGCCAGACCGGGTCACTACGAGGGGACGAGCAGTACTTC. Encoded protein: CASSQTGSLRGDEQYF.

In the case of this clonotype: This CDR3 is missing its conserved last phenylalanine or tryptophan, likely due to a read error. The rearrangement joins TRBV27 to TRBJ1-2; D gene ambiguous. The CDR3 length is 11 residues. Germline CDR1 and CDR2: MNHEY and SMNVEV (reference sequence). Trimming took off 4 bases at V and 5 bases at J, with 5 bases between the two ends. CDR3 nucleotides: TGTGCCAGCAGTTCTAGGTATGGCTACACCCTC. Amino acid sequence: CASSSRYGYTL.

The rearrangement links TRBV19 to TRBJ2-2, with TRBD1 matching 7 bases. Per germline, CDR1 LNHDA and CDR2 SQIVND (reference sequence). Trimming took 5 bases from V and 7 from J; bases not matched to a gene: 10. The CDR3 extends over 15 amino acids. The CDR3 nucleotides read TGTGCCAGTAGTCCTCGGGAAGGGGGCATCGGGGAGCTGTTTTTT. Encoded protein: CASSPREGGIGELFF.

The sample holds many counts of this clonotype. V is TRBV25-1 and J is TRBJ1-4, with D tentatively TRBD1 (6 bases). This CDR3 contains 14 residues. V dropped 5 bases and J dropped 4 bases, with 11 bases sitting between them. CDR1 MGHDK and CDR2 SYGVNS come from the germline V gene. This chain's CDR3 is CASSPRQDNEKLFF. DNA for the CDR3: TGTGCCAGCAGTCCGCGACAGGATAATGAAAAACTGTTTTTT.

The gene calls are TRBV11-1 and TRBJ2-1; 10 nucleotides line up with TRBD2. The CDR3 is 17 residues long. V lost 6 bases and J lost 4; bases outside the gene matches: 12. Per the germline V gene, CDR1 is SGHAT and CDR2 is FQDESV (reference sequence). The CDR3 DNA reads TGTGCCAGCAGAAGCCTCCGCCAAGCGGGAGGGTACAATGAGCAGTTCTTC. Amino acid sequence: CASRSLRQAGGYNEQFF.

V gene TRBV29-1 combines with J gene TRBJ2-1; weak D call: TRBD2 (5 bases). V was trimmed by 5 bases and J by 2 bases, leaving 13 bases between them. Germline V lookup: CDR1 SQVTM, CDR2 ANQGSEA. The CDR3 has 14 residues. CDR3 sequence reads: CSVSKEEAYNEQFF. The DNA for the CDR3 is TGCAGCGTTTCGAAGGAGGAGGCCTACAATGAGCAGTTCTTC.

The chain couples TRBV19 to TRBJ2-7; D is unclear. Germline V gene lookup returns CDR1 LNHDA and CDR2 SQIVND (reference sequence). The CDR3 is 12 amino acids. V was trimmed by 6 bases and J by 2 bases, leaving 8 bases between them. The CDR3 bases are TGTGCCAGTAGCTCGGAAACCTACGAGCAGTACTTC. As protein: CASSSETYEQYF. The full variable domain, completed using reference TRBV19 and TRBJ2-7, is DGGITQSPKYLFRKEGQNVTLSCEQNLNHDAMYWYRQDPGQGLRLIYYSQIVNDFQKGDIAEGYSVSREKKESFPLTVTSAQKNPTAFYLCASSSETYEQYFGPGTRLTVT.

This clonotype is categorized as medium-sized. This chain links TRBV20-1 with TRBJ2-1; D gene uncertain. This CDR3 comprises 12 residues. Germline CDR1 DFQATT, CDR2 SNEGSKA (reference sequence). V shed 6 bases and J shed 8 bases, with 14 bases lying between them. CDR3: CSAVITGDEQFF. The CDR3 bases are TGCAGTGCCGTCATAACGGGCGATGAGCAGTTCTTC.

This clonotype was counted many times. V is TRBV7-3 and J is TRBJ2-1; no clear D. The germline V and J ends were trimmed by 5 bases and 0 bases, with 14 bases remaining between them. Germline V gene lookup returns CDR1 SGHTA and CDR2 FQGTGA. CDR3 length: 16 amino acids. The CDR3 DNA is TGTGCCAGCAGCCCCCTTTCTGCGAGCTCCTACAATGAGCAGTTCTTC. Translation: CASSPLSASSYNEQFF.

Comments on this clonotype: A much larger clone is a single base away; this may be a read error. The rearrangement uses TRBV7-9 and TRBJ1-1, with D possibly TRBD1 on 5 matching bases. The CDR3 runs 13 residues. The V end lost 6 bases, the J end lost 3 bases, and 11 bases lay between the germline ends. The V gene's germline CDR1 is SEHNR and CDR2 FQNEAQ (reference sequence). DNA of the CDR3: TGTGCCAGCAGGCGTGGGACGGACACTGAAGCTTTCTTT. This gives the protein CASRRGTDTEAFF.

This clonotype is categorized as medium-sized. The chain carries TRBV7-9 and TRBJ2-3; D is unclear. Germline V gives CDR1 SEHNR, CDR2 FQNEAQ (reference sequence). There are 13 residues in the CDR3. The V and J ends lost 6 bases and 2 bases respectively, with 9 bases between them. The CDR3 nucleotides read TGTGCCAGCAGTCTAGGGCTCACAGATACGCAGTATTTT. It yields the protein CASSLGLTDTQYF.

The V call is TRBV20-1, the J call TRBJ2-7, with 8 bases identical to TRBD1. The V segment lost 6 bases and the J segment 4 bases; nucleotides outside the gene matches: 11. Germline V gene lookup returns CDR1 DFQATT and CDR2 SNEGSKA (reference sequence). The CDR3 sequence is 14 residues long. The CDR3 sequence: CSASGQEGPYEQYF. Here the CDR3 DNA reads TGCAGTGCGTCGGGACAGGAAGGACCTTACGAGCAGTACTTC.

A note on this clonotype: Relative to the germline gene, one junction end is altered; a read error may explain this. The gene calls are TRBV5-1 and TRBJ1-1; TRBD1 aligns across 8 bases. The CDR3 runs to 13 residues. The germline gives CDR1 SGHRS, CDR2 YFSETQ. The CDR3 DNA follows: TGCGCCAGCAGCTTAGACCCCGACGGACAGGGTCCATTT. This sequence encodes CASSLDPDGQGPF.

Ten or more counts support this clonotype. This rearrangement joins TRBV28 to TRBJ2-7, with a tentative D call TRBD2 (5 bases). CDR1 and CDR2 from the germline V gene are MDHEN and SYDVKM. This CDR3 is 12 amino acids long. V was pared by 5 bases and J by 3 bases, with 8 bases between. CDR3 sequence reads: CASSPDYYEQYF. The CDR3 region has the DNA TGTGCCAGCAGTCCCGACTACTACGAGCAGTACTTC.

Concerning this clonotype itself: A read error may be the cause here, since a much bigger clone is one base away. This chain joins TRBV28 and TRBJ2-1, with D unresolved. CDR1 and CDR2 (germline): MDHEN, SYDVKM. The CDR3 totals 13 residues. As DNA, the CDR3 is TGTGCCAGCAGTTTAGGCGGAACGGATGAGCAGCTCTTC. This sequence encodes CASSLGGTDEQLF. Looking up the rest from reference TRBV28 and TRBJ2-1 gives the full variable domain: DVKVTQSSRYLVKRTGEKVFLECVQDMDHENMFWYRQDPGLGLRLIYFSYDVKMKEKGDIPEGYSVSREKKERFSLILESASTNQTSMYLCASSLGGTDEQLFGPGTRLTVL.